This T cell receptor (beta chain) derives from a study of blood T cell repertoires in COVID-19. Study-wide background: The United States, Italy and Spain were the sources of the acute and convalescent COVID-19 samples.

As originally analysed: Estimated nucleated cell counts came from reference gene primer amplification. Assay used: immunoSEQ multiplex PCR; TCRdb lists only in-frame clones, some missing. V, J and clone size are those of that table, while D and trimming were read from the DNA. The table lists 300,000 to 500,000 clones, over 75% of them singletons, with over 0.9% in the top ten. Trimming shortened V by 6 bases and J by 6 bases, and 12 bases separated the two germline ends. The CDR3 has 14 amino acids. Germline CDR1 reads SNHLY; CDR2 reads FYNNEI. Participants, roughly 18 to 90 years old, spanned approximately 25 US areas. Clinical history reported by participants formed the basis on which cohorts were assigned.

This TCR was sampled from a woman aged 30 to 39 with acute COVID-19. Sequencing was performed on PBMCs or T cells enriched from blood (not recorded which). This rearrangement joins TRBV2 to TRBJ1-6, with D perhaps TRBD1 (6 bases). CDR3 loop: CASRSGTTNSPLHF. Here the CDR3 DNA reads TGTGCCAGCAGGTCCGGGACAACTAATTCACCCCTCCACTTT.